Following are 3 T cell receptor beta chains from one sample sequenced in a study of cytomegalovirus exposure and HLA in healthy donors. Measured with immunoSEQ multiplex PCR; TCRdb has only the in-frame clones, and not every one. The sample comprises 120,000 to 150,000 clones, about 89% of which are singletons, and 3.3% rests with the top ten. Sequencing was done on a sample of PBMCs. The receptors here all came from a woman aged 18 to 35 in good health and CMV-seropositive.

The chain couples TRBV7-8 to TRBJ2-7; the match to TRBD2 covers 7 bases. Germline values: CDR1 SGHVS, CDR2 FQNEAQ. The V and J ends lost 3 bases and 0 bases, in that order; junction bases with no gene match: 8. This CDR3 is built from 16 residues. The CDR3 protein is CASSFGAGGNSYEQYF. CDR3 nucleotide sequence: TGTGCCAGCAGCTTCGGGGCCGGGGGGAACTCCTACGAGCAGTACTTC.

Notes on this clone: The junction differs from germline at one of its ends, possibly a read error. This rearrangement joins TRBV6-1 to TRBJ2-7, with 7 positions matching TRBD1. Germline-derived CDR1 and CDR2 are MNHNS and SASEGT. There are 17 residues in the CDR3. As DNA, the CDR3 is TGTGCCAGCAGGGAAGGGGGCTCTGTGGTCCCGTTCTACGAGCAGTACTTC. Encoded protein: CASREGGSVVPFYEQYF.

The chain carries TRBV7-8 and TRBJ2-2; 10 bases match TRBD2. The V gene end was trimmed by 8 bases and the J gene end by 6 bases; junction bases not matched to a gene: 3. This CDR3 region has 13 residues. Germline values: CDR1 SGHVS, CDR2 FQNEAQ. The CDR3 DNA reads as TGTGCCAGCGGGCTAGCGGGAGCCGGGGAGCTGTTTTTT. Amino acid sequence: CASGLAGAGELFF.